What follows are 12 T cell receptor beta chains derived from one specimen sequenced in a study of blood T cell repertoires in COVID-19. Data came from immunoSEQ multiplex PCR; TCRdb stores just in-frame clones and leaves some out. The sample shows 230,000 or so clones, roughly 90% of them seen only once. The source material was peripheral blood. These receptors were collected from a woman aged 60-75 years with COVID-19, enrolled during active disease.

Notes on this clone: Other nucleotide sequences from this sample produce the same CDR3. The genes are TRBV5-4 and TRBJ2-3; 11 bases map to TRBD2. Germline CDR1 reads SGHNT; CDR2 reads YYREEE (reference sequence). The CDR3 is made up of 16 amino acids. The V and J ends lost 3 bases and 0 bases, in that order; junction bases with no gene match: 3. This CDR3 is CASSSGTSGSTDTQYF. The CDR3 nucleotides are TGTGCCAGCAGCTCAGGGACTAGCGGAAGCACAGATACGCAGTATTTT.

CDR3 amino acids: CASSRRTGNYGYTF. CDR3 sequence (DNA): TGTGCCAGCAGCCGGCGAACAGGGAACTATGGCTACACCTTC. The J gene is TRBJ1-2, the V gene TRBV7-9, with D maybe TRBD1 (6 bases). CDR3 length equals 14 residues. Between the trimmed V and J ends, which lost 5 bases and 2 bases, there was a span of 12 bases. Germline V gene data show CDR1 as SEHNR and CDR2 as FQNEAQ (reference sequence).

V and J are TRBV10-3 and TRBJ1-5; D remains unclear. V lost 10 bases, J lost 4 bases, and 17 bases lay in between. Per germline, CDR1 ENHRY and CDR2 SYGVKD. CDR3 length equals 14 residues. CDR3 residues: CATRGSTRNQPQHF. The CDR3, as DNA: TGTGCCACCCGAGGATCGACCAGAAATCAGCCCCAGCATTTT.

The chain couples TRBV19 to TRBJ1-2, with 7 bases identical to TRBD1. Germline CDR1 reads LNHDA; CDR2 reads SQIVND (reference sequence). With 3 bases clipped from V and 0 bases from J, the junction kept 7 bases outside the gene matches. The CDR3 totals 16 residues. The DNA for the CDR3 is TGTGCCAGTAGTATGTTCTCCGGGACAGCTAACTATGGCTACACCTTC. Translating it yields CASSMFSGTANYGYTF.

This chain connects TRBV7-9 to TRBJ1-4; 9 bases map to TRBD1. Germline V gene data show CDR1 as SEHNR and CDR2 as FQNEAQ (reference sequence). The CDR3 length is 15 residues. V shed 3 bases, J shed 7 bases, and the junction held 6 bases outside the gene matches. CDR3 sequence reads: CASSLVTGGGEKLFF. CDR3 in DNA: TGTGCCAGCAGCTTGGTTACAGGGGGCGGTGAAAAACTGTTTTTT. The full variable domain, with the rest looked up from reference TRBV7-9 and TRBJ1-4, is DTGVSQNPRHKITKRGQNVTFRCDPISEHNRLYWYRQTLGQGPEFLTYFQNEAQLEKSRLLSDRFSAERPKGSFSTLEIQRTEQGDSAMYLCASSLVTGGGEKLFFGSGTQLSVL.

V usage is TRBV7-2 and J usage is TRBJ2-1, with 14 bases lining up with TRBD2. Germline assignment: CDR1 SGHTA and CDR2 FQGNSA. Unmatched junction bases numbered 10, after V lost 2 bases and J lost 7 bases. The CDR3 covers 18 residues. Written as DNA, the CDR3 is TGTGCCAGCAGCTTAACACCAGGACTAGCGGGGGGTGGTAATGAGCAGTTCTTC. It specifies CASSLTPGLAGGGNEQFF. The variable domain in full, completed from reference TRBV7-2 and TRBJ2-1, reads GAGVSQSPSNKVTEKGKDVELRCDPISGHTALYWYRQSLGQGLEFLIYFQGNSAPDKSGLPSDRFSAERTGGSVSTLTIQRTQQEDSAVYLCASSLTPGLAGGGNEQFFGPGTRLTVL.

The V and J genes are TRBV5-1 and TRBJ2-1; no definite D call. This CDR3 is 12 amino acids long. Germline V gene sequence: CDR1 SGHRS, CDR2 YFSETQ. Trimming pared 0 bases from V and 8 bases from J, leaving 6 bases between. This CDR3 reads CASSLGSHEQFF. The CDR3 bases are TGCGCCAGCAGCTTGGGGAGCCATGAGCAGTTCTTC.

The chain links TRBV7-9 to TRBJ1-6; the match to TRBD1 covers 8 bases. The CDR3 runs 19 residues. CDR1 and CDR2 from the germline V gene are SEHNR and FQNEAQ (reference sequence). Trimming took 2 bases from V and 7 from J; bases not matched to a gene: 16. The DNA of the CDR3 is TGTGCCAGCAGCTTAATGGGAGGTCCTTCAGGGGGCAAAAATTCACCCCTCCACTTT. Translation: CASSLMGGPSGGKNSPLHF.

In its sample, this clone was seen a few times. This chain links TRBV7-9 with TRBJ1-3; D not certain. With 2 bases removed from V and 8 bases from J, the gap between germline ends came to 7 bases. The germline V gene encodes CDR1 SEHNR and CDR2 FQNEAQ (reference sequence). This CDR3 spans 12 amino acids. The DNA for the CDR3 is TGTGCCAGCAGCTTACCCGCGGACACCATATATTTT. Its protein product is CASSLPADTIYF.

The CDR3 sequence: CASSQDRGSADTQYF. CDR3 DNA: TGTGCCAGCAGCCAAGATCGGGGGAGCGCGGATACGCAGTATTTT. The rearrangement uses TRBV4-2 and TRBJ2-3; tentatively, D is TRBD2 (6 bases). CDR1 and CDR2 (germline): LGHNA, YNFKEQ. This CDR3 has 15 amino acids. Trimming removed 0 bases at V and 6 bases at J, with 13 bases between.

The CDR3 nucleotides read TGTGCCAGCAGCTTGGAGGGGGCTGGTACGCAGTATTTT. It codes for CASSLEGAGTQYF. The V gene is TRBV5-6, the J gene TRBJ2-3; 7 bases are shared with TRBD1. The CDR3 runs to 13 residues. J gave up 8 bases and V 0 bases, and 3 bases lay outside the gene matches. Germline values: CDR1 SGHDT, CDR2 YYEEEE. The whole variable domain, remainder taken from reference TRBV5-6 and TRBJ2-3, is DAGVTQSPTHLIKTRGQQVTLRCSPKSGHDTVSWYQQALGQGPQFIFQYYEEEERQRGNFPDRFSGHQFPNYSSELNVNALLLGDSALYLCASSLEGAGTQYFGPGTRLTVL.

CDR3 amino acids: CASSLTGFPWGYTF. For the CDR3, the DNA is TGTGCCAGCAGCCTGACAGGATTTCCCTGGGGCTACACCTTC. The V and J genes are TRBV5-6 and TRBJ1-2, with D possibly matching TRBD1 (6 bases). V gave up 4 bases and J gave up 8 bases, with 18 bases separating them. Germline V gives CDR1 SGHDT, CDR2 YYEEEE. The length of the CDR3 is 14 residues.